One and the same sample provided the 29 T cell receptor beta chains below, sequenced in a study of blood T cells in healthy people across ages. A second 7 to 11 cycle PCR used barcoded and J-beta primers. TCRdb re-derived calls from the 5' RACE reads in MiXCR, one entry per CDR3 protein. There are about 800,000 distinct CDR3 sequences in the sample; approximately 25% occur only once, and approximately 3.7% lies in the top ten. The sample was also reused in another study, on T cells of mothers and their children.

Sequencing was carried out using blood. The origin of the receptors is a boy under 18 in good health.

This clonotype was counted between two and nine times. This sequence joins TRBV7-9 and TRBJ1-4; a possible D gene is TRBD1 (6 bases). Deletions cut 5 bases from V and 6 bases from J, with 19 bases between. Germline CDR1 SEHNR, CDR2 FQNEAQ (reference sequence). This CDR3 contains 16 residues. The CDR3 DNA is TGTGCCAGCAGCACGATAGGTTCCGGGGGCGATGAAAAACTGTTTTTT. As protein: CASSTIGSGGDEKLFF.

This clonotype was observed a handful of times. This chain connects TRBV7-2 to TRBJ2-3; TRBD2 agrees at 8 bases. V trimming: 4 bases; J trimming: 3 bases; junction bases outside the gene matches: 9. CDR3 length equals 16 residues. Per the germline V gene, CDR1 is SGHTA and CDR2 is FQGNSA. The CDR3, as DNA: TGTGCCAGCAGCTACGCGCGGGGGGTGGGGACAGATACGCAGTATTTT. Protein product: CASSYARGVGTDTQYF.

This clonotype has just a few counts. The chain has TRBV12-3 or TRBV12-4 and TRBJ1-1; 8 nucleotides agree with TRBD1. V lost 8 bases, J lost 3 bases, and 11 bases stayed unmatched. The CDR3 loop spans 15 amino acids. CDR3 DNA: TGTGCCAGCGGAACCCCAGGGGGCGTGGACACTGAAGCTTTCTTT. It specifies CASGTPGGVDTEAFF.

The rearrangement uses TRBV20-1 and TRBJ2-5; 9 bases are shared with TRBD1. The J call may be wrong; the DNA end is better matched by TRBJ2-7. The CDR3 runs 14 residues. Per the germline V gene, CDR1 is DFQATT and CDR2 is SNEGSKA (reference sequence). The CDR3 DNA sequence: TGCAGTGCTCGGAATCCGGGACAGGGTACCGAGCAGTACTTC. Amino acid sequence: CSARNPGQGTEQYF.

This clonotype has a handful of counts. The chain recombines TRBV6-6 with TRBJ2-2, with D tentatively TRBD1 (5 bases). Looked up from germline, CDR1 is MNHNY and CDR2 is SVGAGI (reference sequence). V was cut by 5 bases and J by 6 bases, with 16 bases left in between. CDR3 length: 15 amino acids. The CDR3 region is CASSKTGSHAGELFF. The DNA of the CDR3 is TGTGCCAGCAGTAAAACAGGTAGTCACGCCGGGGAGCTGTTTTTT.

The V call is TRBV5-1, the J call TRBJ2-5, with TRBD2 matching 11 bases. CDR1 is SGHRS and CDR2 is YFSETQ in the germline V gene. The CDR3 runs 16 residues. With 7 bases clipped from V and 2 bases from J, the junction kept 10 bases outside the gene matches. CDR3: CASGRVPSGRQETQYF. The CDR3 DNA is TGCGCCAGCGGGAGGGTACCTAGCGGGAGGCAAGAGACCCAGTACTTC.

The CDR3 region is CASSRNRGQTQYF. CDR3 in DNA: TGTGCCAGCAGCCGAAACAGGGGACAGACCCAGTACTTC. The V and J genes are TRBV6-2 or TRBV6-3 and TRBJ2-5, with 7 bases lining up with TRBD1. Looked up from germline, CDR1 is MNHEY and CDR2 is SVGEGT. The CDR3 totals 13 residues. Trimming at V came to 6 bases and at J to 6 bases, leaving 7 bases not matched to a gene.

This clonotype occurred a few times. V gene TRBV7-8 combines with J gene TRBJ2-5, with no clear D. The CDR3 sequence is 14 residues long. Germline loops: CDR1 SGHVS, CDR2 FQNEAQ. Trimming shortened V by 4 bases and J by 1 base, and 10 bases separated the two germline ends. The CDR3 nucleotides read TGTGCCAGCAGCTCGAGTCGGCCCCAAGAGACCCAGTACTTC. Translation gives CASSSSRPQETQYF.

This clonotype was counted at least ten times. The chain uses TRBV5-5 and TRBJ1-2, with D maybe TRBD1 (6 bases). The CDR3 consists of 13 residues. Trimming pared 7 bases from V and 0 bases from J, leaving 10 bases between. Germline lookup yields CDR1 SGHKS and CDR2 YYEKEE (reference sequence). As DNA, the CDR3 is TGTGCCAGCTCCCCAGGGGCTAACTATGGCTACACCTTC. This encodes CASSPGANYGYTF.

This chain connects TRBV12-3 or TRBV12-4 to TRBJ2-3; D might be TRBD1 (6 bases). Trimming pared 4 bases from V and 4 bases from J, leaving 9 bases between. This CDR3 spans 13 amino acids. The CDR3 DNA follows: TGTGCCAGCAGTTCCACAGGGTCAGATACGCAGTATTTT. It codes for CASSSTGSDTQYF.

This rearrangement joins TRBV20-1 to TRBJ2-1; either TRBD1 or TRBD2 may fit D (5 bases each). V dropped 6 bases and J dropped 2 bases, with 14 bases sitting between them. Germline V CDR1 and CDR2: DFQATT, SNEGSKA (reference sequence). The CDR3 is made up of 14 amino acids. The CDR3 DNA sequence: TGCAGTGCGCAGAAACCGGGACCCTACAATGAGCAGTTCTTC. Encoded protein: CSAQKPGPYNEQFF.

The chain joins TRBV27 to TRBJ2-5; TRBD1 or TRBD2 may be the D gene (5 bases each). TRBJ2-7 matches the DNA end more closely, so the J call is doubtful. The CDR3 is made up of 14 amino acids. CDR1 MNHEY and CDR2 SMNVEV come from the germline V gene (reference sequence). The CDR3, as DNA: TGTGCCAGCAGTCCGGGACCCCGTCTCTACGAGCAGTACTTC. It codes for CASSPGPRLYEQYF.

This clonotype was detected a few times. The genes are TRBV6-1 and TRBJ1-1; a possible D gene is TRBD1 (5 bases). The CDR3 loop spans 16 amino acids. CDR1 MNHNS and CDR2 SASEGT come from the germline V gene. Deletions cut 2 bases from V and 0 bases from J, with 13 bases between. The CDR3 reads CASSESATRVNTEAFF. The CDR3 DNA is TGTGCCAGCAGTGAATCCGCAACCAGGGTGAACACTGAAGCTTTCTTT.

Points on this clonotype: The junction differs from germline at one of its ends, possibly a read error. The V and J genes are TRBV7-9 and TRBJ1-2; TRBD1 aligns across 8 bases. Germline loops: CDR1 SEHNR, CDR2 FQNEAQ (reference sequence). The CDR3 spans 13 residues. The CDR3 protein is CASSLQGAYGCTF. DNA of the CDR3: TGTGCCAGCAGCCTCCAGGGGGCATATGGCTGCACCTTC.

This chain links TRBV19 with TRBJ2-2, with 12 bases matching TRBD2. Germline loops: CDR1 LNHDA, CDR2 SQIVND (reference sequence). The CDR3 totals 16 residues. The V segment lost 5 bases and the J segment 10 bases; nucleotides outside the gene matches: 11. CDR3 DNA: TGTGCCAGTAGTCCGGGACTAGCGGGCCTACGCCAGGAGCTGTTTTTT. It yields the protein CASSPGLAGLRQELFF.

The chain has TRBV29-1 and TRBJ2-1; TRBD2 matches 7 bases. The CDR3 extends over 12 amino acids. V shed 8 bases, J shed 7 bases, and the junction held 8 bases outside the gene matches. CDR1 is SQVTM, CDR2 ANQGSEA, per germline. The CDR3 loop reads CSLWGGSNEQFF. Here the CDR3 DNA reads TGCAGCCTATGGGGCGGGAGTAATGAGCAGTTCTTC.

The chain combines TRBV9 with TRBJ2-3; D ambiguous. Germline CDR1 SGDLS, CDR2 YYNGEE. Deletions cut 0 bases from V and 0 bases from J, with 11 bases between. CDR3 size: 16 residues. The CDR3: CASSVAGRFSTDTQYF. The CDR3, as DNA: TGTGCCAGCAGCGTAGCTGGGCGATTTAGCACAGATACGCAGTATTTT.

CDR3 in amino acids: CASSRQRMGEQFF. Written as DNA, the CDR3 is TGCGCCAGCAGCCGTCAGCGGATGGGTGAGCAGTTCTTC. This sequence joins TRBV5-1 and TRBJ2-1; D possibly corresponds to TRBD2 (5 bases). The CDR3 length is 13 residues. Trimming removed 4 bases from V and 9 bases from J, with 14 bases in between. In germline, CDR1 is SGHRS, CDR2 YFSETQ.

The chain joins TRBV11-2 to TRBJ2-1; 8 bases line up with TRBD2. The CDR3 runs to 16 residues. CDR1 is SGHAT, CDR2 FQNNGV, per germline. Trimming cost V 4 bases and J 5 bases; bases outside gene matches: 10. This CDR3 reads CASSSSREGHNNEQFF. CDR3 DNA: TGTGCCAGCAGCTCGTCCCGGGAGGGCCATAACAATGAGCAGTTCTTC.

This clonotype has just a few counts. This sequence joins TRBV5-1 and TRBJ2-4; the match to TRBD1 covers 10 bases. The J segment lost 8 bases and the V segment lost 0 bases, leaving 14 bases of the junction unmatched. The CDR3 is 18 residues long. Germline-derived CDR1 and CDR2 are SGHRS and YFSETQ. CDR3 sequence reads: CASSLAGTGADMKDIQYF. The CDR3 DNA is TGCGCCAGCAGCTTGGCCGGGACAGGGGCGGATATGAAAGACATTCAGTACTTC.

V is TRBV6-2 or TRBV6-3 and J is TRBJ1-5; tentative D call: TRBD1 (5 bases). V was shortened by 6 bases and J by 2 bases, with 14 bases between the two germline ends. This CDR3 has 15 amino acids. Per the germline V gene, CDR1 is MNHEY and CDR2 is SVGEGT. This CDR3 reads CASSRETGGNQPQHF. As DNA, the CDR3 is TGTGCCAGCAGCCGTGAGACGGGGGGCAATCAGCCCCAGCATTTT.

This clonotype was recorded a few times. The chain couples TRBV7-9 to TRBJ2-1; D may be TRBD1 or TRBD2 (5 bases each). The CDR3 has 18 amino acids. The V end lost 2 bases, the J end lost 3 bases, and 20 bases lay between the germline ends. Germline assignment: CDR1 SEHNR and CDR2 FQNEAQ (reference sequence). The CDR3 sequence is CASSLRNSAGSFYNEQFF. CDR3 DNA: TGTGCCAGCAGCTTACGGAATTCAGCAGGGAGTTTCTACAATGAGCAGTTCTTC.

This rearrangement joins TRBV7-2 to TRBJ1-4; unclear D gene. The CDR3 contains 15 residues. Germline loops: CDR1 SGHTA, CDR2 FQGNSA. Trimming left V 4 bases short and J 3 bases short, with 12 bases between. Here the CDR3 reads CASSSQWGANEKLFF. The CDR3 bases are TGTGCCAGCAGCTCACAGTGGGGAGCTAATGAAAAACTGTTTTTT.

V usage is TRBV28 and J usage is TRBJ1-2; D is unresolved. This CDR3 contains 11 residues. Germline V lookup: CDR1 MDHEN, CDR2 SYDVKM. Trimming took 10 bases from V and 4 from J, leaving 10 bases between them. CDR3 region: CATRQAYGYTF. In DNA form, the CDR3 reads TGTGCCACGCGTCAGGCCTATGGCTACACCTTC.

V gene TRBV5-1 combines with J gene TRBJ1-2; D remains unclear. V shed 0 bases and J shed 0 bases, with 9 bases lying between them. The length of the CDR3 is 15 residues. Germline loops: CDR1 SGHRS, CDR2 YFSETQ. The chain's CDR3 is CASSLDLATNYGYTF. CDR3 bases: TGCGCCAGCAGCTTGGATTTGGCAACTAACTATGGCTACACCTTC.

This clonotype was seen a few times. This CDR3 reads CSVGRQGGVYEQYF. In DNA, the CDR3 is TGCAGCGTTGGGAGACAGGGTGGGGTCTACGAGCAGTACTTC. The chain joins TRBV29-1 to TRBJ2-7, with TRBD1 matching 7 bases. Germline CDR1 and CDR2: SQVTM and ANQGSEA. The CDR3 extends over 14 amino acids. Losses at the gene ends were 4 bases for V and 3 bases for J; bases not matched to a gene: 9.

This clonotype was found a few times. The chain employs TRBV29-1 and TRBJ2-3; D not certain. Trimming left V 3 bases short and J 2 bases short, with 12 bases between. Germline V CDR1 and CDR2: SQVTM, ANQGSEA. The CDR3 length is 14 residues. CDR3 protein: CSVDFRLTTDTQYF. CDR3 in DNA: TGCAGCGTTGACTTTAGGCTTACCACAGATACGCAGTATTTT.

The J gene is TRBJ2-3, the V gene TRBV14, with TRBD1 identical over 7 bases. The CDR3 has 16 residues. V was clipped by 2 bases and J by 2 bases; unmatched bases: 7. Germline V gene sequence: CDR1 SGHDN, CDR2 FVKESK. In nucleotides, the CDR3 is TGTGCCAGCAGCCAATGGGGACAGACTTTCACAGATACGCAGTATTTT. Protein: CASSQWGQTFTDTQYF.

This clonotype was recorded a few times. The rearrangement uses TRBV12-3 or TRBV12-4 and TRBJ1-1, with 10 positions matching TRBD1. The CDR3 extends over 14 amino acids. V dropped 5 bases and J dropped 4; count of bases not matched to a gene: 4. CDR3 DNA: TGTGCCAGCAGTGGGGGACAGGGGTTCACTGAAGCTTTCTTT. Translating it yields CASSGGQGFTEAFF.